The 14 T cell receptor beta chains reported below all come from one sample, sequenced in a study of STAT3 mutations in large granular lymphocyte leukemia. Study-wide points: At least one immunodominant TCR beta clonotype appeared in every T-cell large granular lymphocyte leukemia patient.

The method was immunoSEQ multiplex PCR; TCRdb's version includes in-frame clones alone and lacks a portion of them. The repertoire holds about 5,000 clones, with approximately 86% as singletons. The antigens of these receptors remain unknown. Material: PBMCs. The receptor source for this set is a human donor with T large granular lymphocyte leukemia. Some clones in this sample may be carry-over from other donors' samples.

This sequence joins TRBV5-4 and TRBJ1-1; no clear D. CDR1 and CDR2 from the germline V gene are SGHNT and YYREEE (reference sequence). Between the trimmed V and J ends, which lost 2 bases and 3 bases, there was a span of 14 bases. The CDR3 runs 15 residues. The CDR3 region has the DNA TGTGCCAGCAGCTTCCGGGCTAAACAAGACACTGAAGCTTTCTTT. Translation gives CASSFRAKQDTEAFF.

The rearrangement uses TRBV5-1 and TRBJ2-4, with D unclear. The ends were cut back, 0 bases at V and 5 bases at J, with 9 bases in the middle. CDR3 length: 14 amino acids. Germline V lookup: CDR1 SGHRS, CDR2 YFSETQ. The CDR3 region is CASSLGQTQNIQYF. As DNA, the CDR3 is TGCGCCAGCAGCTTGGGGCAGACCCAAAACATTCAGTACTTC.

This sequence joins TRBV7-6 and TRBJ2-1; a possible D gene is TRBD2 (5 bases). CDR3 length: 14 residues. V was trimmed by 5 bases and J by 8 bases, leaving 16 bases between them. Germline V CDR1 and CDR2: SGHVS, FNYEAQ. The CDR3 DNA reads TGTGCCAGCAGCCGGACTTACCAGTCGGATGAGCAGTTCTTC. Its protein product is CASSRTYQSDEQFF.

The chain employs TRBV27 and TRBJ2-3; 8 positions agree with TRBD1. V was clipped by 8 bases and J by 2 bases; unmatched bases: 9. Germline V lookup: CDR1 MNHEY, CDR2 SMNVEV (reference sequence). This CDR3 spans 15 amino acids. The DNA of the CDR3 is TGTGCCAGCCGGGTCCGGGACAGGTTCACAGATACGCAGTATTTT. Amino acids: CASRVRDRFTDTQYF.

The chain links TRBV7-2 to TRBJ1-4; D call uncertain. The germline gives CDR1 SGHTA, CDR2 FQGNSA. V was shortened by 1 base and J by 0 bases, with 12 bases between the two germline ends. The CDR3 loop spans 17 amino acids. The chain's CDR3 is CASSLDGKLATNEKLFF. The CDR3 DNA reads as TGTGCCAGCAGCTTAGACGGAAAACTAGCAACTAATGAAAAACTGTTTTTT. Full variable domain (missing parts from reference TRBV7-2 and TRBJ1-4): GAGVSQSPSNKVTEKGKDVELRCDPISGHTALYWYRQSLGQGLEFLIYFQGNSAPDKSGLPSDRFSAERTGGSVSTLTIQRTQQEDSAVYLCASSLDGKLATNEKLFFGSGTQLSVL.

This clone was observed a handful of times. This chain joins TRBV6-1 and TRBJ1-5, with D maybe TRBD1 (5 bases). Trimming took off 5 bases at V and 6 bases at J, with 14 bases between the two ends. Germline assignment: CDR1 MNHNS and CDR2 SASEGT. The CDR3 length is 14 residues. CDR3 sequence: CASSRTGVSQPQHF. CDR3 coding DNA: TGTGCCAGCAGTCGAACGGGGGTAAGTCAGCCCCAGCATTTT.

V and J are TRBV2 and TRBJ2-7; D perhaps matches TRBD2 (5 bases). Germline V CDR1 and CDR2: SNHLY, FYNNEI. V lost 3 bases and J 7 bases, leaving 10 bases between the germline ends. The CDR3 is made up of 12 amino acids. The CDR3 region has the DNA TGTGCCAGCAGTGACCGGGGAAGGGAGCAGTACTTC. Its protein is CASSDRGREQYF.

CDR3 amino acids: CASSSFAAGTNTGELFF. In DNA form, the CDR3 reads TGCGCCAGCAGCTCTTTTGCGGCAGGGACGAACACCGGGGAGCTGTTTTTT. The chain recombines TRBV5-1 with TRBJ2-2; the D gene is possibly TRBD1 (5 bases). Deletions cut 3 bases from V and 0 bases from J, with 15 bases between. Germline assignment: CDR1 SGHRS and CDR2 YFSETQ. CDR3 length equals 17 residues.

This clone was found a few times. Within the sample, other DNA sequences also encode this same CDR3. The V gene is TRBV29-1, the J gene TRBJ2-5; D call uncertain. CDR1 and CDR2 from the germline V gene are SQVTM and ANQGSEA. V lost 4 bases, J lost 2 bases, and 8 bases lay in between. The CDR3 length is 12 residues. CDR3 amino acids: CSVVELQETQYF. CDR3 nucleotides: TGCAGCGTTGTAGAACTTCAAGAGACCCAGTACTTC.

The CDR3 nucleotides are TGTGCCAGCAGCCACCCCGGACTCGAGGGGGCGGATGAGCAGTTCTTC. As protein: CASSHPGLEGADEQFF. The chain employs TRBV7-8 and TRBJ2-1, with 7 bases aligning to TRBD1. The V and J ends lost 5 bases and 8 bases, in that order; junction bases with no gene match: 15. Germline lookup yields CDR1 SGHVS and CDR2 FQNEAQ. The CDR3 spans 16 residues.

This clone came up once. This rearrangement joins TRBV5-4 to TRBJ2-1; 8 bases line up with TRBD2. The CDR3 covers 16 residues. The germline V gene has CDR1 SGHNT and CDR2 YYREEE (reference sequence). Trimming removed 1 base from V and 2 bases from J; junction bases left unmatched: 5. CDR3 in amino acids: CASSLRRGVTYNEQFF. The CDR3 nucleotides read TGTGCCAGCAGCTTGAGGCGGGGGGTAACCTACAATGAGCAGTTCTTC.

This clone has more than one count but fewer than ten. V is TRBV7-2 and J is TRBJ1-2; perhaps TRBD1 as D (5 bases). Trimming stripped 1 base from V and 8 bases from J, with 20 bases between. CDR1 SGHTA and CDR2 FQGNSA come from the germline V gene. The CDR3 contains 16 residues. Here the CDR3 DNA reads TGTGCCAGCAGCTTAGAAGGCGGGGCGGATCTCGGAGGCTACACCTTC. It translates to CASSLEGGADLGGYTF.

This chain uses TRBV29-1 with TRBJ2-7; 7 nucleotides agree with TRBD1. The germline gives CDR1 SQVTM, CDR2 ANQGSEA. Trimming at V came to 8 bases and at J to 0 bases, leaving 10 bases not matched to a gene. This CDR3 has 14 residues. This chain's CDR3 is CSTLGTDSSYEQYF. CDR3 DNA sequence: TGCAGCACACTTGGGACAGACAGCTCCTACGAGCAGTACTTC.

This chain uses TRBV15 with TRBJ1-2; 8 nucleotides line up with TRBD1. CDR3 length: 16 amino acids. The germline gives CDR1 LNHNV, CDR2 YYDKDF (reference sequence). The V gene end was trimmed by 0 bases and the J gene end by 7 bases; junction bases not matched to a gene: 10. The CDR3 here is CATSRDPNDRGLGYTF. In DNA, the CDR3 is TGTGCCACCAGCAGAGATCCGAATGACAGGGGCCTTGGCTACACCTTC.